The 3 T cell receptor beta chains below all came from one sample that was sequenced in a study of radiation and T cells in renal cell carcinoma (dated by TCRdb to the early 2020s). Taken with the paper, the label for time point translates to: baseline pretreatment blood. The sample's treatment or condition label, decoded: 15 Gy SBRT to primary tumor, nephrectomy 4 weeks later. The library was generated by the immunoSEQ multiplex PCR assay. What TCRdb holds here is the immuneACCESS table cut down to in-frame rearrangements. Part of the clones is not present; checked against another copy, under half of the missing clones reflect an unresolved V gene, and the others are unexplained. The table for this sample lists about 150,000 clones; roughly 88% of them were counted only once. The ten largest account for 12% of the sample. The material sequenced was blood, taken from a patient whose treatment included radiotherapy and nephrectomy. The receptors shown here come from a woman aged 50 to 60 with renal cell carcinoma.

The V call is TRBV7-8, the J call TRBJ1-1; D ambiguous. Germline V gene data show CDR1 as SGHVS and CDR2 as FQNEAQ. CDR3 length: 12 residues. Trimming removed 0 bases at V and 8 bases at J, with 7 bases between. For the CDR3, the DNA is TGTGCCAGCAGCTTAGCGGGGAAGGAAGCTTTCTTT. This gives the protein CASSLAGKEAFF.

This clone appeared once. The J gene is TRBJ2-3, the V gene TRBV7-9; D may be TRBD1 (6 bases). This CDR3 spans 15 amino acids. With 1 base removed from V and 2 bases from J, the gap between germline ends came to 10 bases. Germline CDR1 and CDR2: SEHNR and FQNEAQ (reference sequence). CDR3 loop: CASSLGGGVTDTQYF. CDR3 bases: TGTGCCAGCAGCTTAGGAGGGGGAGTCACAGATACGCAGTATTTT.

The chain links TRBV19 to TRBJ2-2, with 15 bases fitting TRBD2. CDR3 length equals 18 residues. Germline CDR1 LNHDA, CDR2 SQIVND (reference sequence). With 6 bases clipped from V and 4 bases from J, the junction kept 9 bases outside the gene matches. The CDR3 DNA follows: TGTGCCAGTAGCTCTGGACTAGCGGGGGGGCTTCCCACCGGGGAGCTGTTTTTT. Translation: CASSSGLAGGLPTGELFF. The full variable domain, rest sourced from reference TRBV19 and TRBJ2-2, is DGGITQSPKYLFRKEGQNVTLSCEQNLNHDAMYWYRQDPGQGLRLIYYSQIVNDFQKGDIAEGYSVSREKKESFPLTVTSAQKNPTAFYLCASSSGLAGGLPTGELFFGEGSRLTVL.